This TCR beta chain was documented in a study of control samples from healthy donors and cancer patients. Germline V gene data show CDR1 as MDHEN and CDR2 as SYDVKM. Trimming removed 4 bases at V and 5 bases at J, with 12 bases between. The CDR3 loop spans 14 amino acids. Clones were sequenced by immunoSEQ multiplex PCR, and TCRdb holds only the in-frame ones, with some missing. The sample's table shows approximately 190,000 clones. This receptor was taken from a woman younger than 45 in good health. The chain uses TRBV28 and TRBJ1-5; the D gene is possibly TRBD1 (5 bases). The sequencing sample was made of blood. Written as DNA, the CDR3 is TGTGCCAGCAGTTCCGGCGGGACGTATCAGCCCCAGCATTTT. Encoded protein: CASSSGGTYQPQHF.